A selection of T cell receptor beta chains follows, all from one sample in a study of cytomegalovirus exposure and HLA in healthy donors. The data were produced by immunoSEQ multiplex PCR, yet TCRdb's version contains in-frame clones alone and is incomplete. The repertoire holds 270,000 or so clones, with just over 85% as singletons. Sequences were obtained from PBMCs. Receptor source: a man aged 40-49 years in good health and CMV-seropositive. Each CDR3 is given with its conserved first and last residue. A D gene is named only where the DNA matches it firmly.

V gene: TRBV21-1; J gene: TRBJ2-7; D gene: -; CDR3 length: 16; CDR3 protein: CASSKLFRLAGYEQYF
V gene: TRBV7-2; J gene: TRBJ2-7; D gene: -; CDR3 length: 15; CDR3 protein: CASSSGSTGRYEQYF
V gene: TRBV6-5; J gene: TRBJ1-1; D gene: TRBD1; CDR3 length: 12; CDR3 protein: CASSSQGGEAFF
V gene: TRBV7-9; J gene: TRBJ1-2; D gene: TRBD1; CDR3 length: 15; CDR3 protein: CASSAPGTALYGYTF
V gene: TRBV5-1; J gene: TRBJ2-7; D gene: TRBD1; CDR3 length: 19; CDR3 protein: CASSLSGTGVSASSYEQYF
V gene: TRBV7-9; J gene: TRBJ2-1; D gene: TRBD2; CDR3 length: 15; CDR3 protein: CASSVGTSGSNEQFF
V gene: TRBV27; J gene: TRBJ1-5; D gene: TRBD1; CDR3 length: 14; CDR3 protein: CASSKTGGNQPQHF
V gene: TRBV10-1; J gene: TRBJ2-1; D gene: TRBD1; CDR3 length: 14; CDR3 protein: CASSDRETYNEQFF
V gene: TRBV7-9; J gene: TRBJ2-5; D gene: -; CDR3 length: 15; CDR3 protein: CSSSFERSGQETQYF
V gene: TRBV7-2; J gene: TRBJ2-5; D gene: TRBD1; CDR3 length: 14; CDR3 protein: CASSFGAGGETQYF
V gene: TRBV28; J gene: TRBJ2-7; D gene: TRBD1; CDR3 length: 14; CDR3 protein: CASSLGQGWDEQYF
V gene: TRBV12-5; J gene: TRBJ2-3; D gene: TRBD2; CDR3 length: 18; CDR3 protein: CASGLPLPSAGATDTQYF
V gene: TRBV28; J gene: TRBJ1-2; D gene: -; CDR3 length: 16; CDR3 protein: CASNRAKGGTNYGYTF
V gene: TRBV6-6; J gene: TRBJ1-4; D gene: TRBD1; CDR3 length: 15; CDR3 protein: CASMDRGSANEKLFF
V gene: TRBV5-4; J gene: TRBJ2-2; D gene: TRBD2; CDR3 length: 20; CDR3 protein: CASSLKLTSGARWDTGELFF
V gene: TRBV9; J gene: TRBJ2-6; D gene: TRBD2; CDR3 length: 22; CDR3 protein: CASSVGTSGRRGPSSGANVLTF
V gene: TRBV28; J gene: TRBJ1-5; D gene: TRBD1; CDR3 length: 15; CDR3 protein: CASSPTGQRNQPQHF
V gene: TRBV6-1; J gene: TRBJ2-7; D gene: TRBD2; CDR3 length: 15; CDR3 protein: CASSFTSGISYEQYF
V gene: TRBV7-6; J gene: TRBJ2-1; D gene: TRBD2; CDR3 length: 15; CDR3 protein: CASSLGTSSYNEQFF
V gene: TRBV7-6; J gene: TRBJ2-5; D gene: TRBD2; CDR3 length: 16; CDR3 protein: CASSLVPSGSRETQYF
V gene: TRBV28; J gene: TRBJ2-2; D gene: TRBD2; CDR3 length: 13; CDR3 protein: CASRTSQHGELFF
V gene: TRBV27; J gene: -; D gene: TRBD2; CDR3 length: 15; CDR3 protein: CASAPGTSPSYEQYF
V gene: TRBV5-6; J gene: TRBJ2-7; D gene: TRBD2; CDR3 length: 16; CDR3 protein: CASSLEWASGSYEQYF
V gene: TRBV6-6; J gene: TRBJ1-2; D gene: TRBD1; CDR3 length: 15; CDR3 protein: CASSDRDQANYGYTF
V gene: TRBV28; J gene: TRBJ1-1; D gene: TRBD1; CDR3 length: 18; CDR3 protein: CASSFRAGTGGFYTEAFF
V gene: TRBV15; J gene: TRBJ1-4; D gene: -; CDR3 length: 15; CDR3 protein: CATSRYRVVLEKLFF
V gene: TRBV11-3; J gene: TRBJ2-5; D gene: -; CDR3 length: 15; CDR3 protein: CASSPTGGAWETQYF
V gene: TRBV4-1; J gene: TRBJ1-2; D gene: -; CDR3 length: 17; CDR3 protein: CASSQDVAGPPASGYTF
V gene: TRBV9; J gene: TRBJ2-1; D gene: TRBD2; CDR3 length: 15; CDR3 protein: CASSPSGGSYNEQFF
V gene: TRBV15; J gene: TRBJ2-3; D gene: -; CDR3 length: 15; CDR3 protein: CATSREGTGTDTQYF
V gene: TRBV9; J gene: TRBJ1-2; D gene: -; CDR3 length: 15; CDR3 protein: CASSGPEVVTYGYTF
V gene: TRBV6-1; J gene: TRBJ2-7; D gene: -; CDR3 length: 15; CDR3 protein: CASEPGLGSFYEQYF
V gene: TRBV28; J gene: -; D gene: TRBD2; CDR3 length: 14; CDR3 protein: CAIAGTSGNYEQYF
V gene: TRBV6-5; J gene: -; D gene: -; CDR3 length: 14; CDR3 protein: CASRWTESSYEQYF
V gene: TRBV15; J gene: TRBJ2-1; D gene: TRBD2; CDR3 length: 18; CDR3 protein: CATSRDATSGRAVNEQFF